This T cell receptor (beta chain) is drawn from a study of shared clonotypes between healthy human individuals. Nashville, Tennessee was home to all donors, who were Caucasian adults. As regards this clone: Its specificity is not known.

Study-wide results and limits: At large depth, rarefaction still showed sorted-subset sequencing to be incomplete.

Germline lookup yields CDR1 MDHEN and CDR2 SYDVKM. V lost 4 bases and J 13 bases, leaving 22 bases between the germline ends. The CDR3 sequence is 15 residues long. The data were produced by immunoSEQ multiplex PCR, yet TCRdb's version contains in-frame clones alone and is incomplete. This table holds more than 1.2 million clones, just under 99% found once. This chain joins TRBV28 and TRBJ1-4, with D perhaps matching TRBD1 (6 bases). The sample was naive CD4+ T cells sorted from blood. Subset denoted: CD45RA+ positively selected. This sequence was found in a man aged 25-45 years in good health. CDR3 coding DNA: TGTGCCAGCAGTTCCCGGACAGTTCCTAGGATAGGACTGTTTTTT. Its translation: CASSSRTVPRIGLFF.